Shown below are 27 T cell receptor beta chains from a single sample sequenced in a study of OX40 agonist ivuxolimab in advanced cancers. Libraries were prepared by immunoSEQ multiplex PCR; TCRdb keeps only in-frame clonotypes and omits some of them. Of over 60,000 clones detected, 91% appear once; the ten largest clones hold roughly 2%. The material sequenced was CD4+ or CD8+ T cells sorted from blood, taken in a trial of the OX40 agonist ivuxolimab. All receptors come from an adult with an advanced solid tumor such as melanoma, head and neck, liver or kidney cancer.

The chain recombines TRBV19 with TRBJ2-1; D is unresolved. This CDR3 contains 15 residues. Trimming pared 3 bases from V and 0 bases from J, leaving 9 bases between. Germline V gives CDR1 LNHDA, CDR2 SQIVND (reference sequence). The CDR3 is CASSIGVTSYNEQFF. CDR3 nucleotides: TGTGCCAGTAGTATTGGTGTAACCTCCTACAATGAGCAGTTCTTC.

The genes are TRBV7-9 and TRBJ1-2, with 8 bases aligning to TRBD1. The CDR3 loop spans 15 amino acids. CDR1 and CDR2 (germline): SEHNR, FQNEAQ (reference sequence). Losses at the gene ends were 5 bases for V and 6 bases for J; bases not matched to a gene: 11. The CDR3 is CASSTQGASLDGYTF. The CDR3 DNA reads as TGTGCCAGCAGCACCCAGGGGGCCTCCCTGGATGGCTACACCTTC.

This clone was recorded once. The chain recombines TRBV28 with TRBJ2-1, with TRBD2 identical over 8 bases. The CDR3 loop spans 14 amino acids. Germline lookup yields CDR1 MDHEN and CDR2 SYDVKM. V lost 8 bases to trimming and J lost 6 bases; unmatched junction nucleotides: 9. The CDR3 region is CASLTIGTSNEQFF. The CDR3 DNA sequence: TGTGCCAGCCTAACCATAGGGACTAGCAATGAGCAGTTCTTC.

The chain employs TRBV4-2 and TRBJ1-3; no clear D gene. This CDR3 is 15 amino acids long. Germline values: CDR1 LGHNA, CDR2 YNFKEQ. The V and J ends lost 6 bases and 0 bases respectively, with 12 bases between them. DNA of the CDR3: TGTGCCAGCAGTGGAGGGATGAGCTCTGGAAACACCATATATTTT. Translating gives CASSGGMSSGNTIYF.

This chain uses TRBV7-9 with TRBJ2-3; the D gene is possibly TRBD2 (7 bases). The V gene lost 0 bases and the J gene lost 5 bases, with 12 bases spanning the gap. The CDR3 contains 15 residues. The germline V gene encodes CDR1 SEHNR and CDR2 FQNEAQ (reference sequence). CDR3 region: CASSLAGGQVDTQYF. The DNA for the CDR3 is TGTGCCAGCAGCTTAGCGGGGGGGCAAGTAGATACGCAGTATTTT.

This clone has just a few counts. The chain has TRBV7-9 and TRBJ2-1; 9 bases line up with TRBD2. The V segment lost 1 base and the J segment 9 bases; nucleotides outside the gene matches: 7. CDR1 SEHNR and CDR2 FQNEAQ come from the germline V gene (reference sequence). The CDR3 sequence is 15 residues long. DNA for the CDR3: TGTGCCAGCAGCTTAGTGAGCGGGAGGCATGGTGAGCAGTTCTTC. As protein: CASSLVSGRHGEQFF. Full variable domain (rest looked up from reference TRBV7-9 and TRBJ2-1): DTGVSQNPRHKITKRGQNVTFRCDPISEHNRLYWYRQTLGQGPEFLTYFQNEAQLEKSRLLSDRFSAERPKGSFSTLEIQRTEQGDSAMYLCASSLVSGRHGEQFFGPGTRLTVL.

The chain couples TRBV10-3 to TRBJ2-1; 9 bases agree with TRBD1. The CDR3 loop spans 14 amino acids. The germline V gene encodes CDR1 ENHRY and CDR2 SYGVKD. V was clipped by 0 bases and J by 10 bases; unmatched bases: 4. The CDR3 coding sequence is TGTGCCATCAGTGAGTCTCCGGGACAGGGAGAGCAGTTCTTC. Amino acid sequence: CAISESPGQGEQFF.

This clone was observed a single time. The chain links TRBV7-2 to TRBJ2-5; tentative D call: TRBD1 (6 bases). CDR1 is SGHTA and CDR2 is FQGNSA in the germline V gene. V lost 0 bases and J lost 4, with 12 bases in between. CDR3 length equals 15 residues. CDR3 sequence reads: CASSLAAIGGETQYF. CDR3 nucleotides: TGTGCCAGCAGCTTAGCGGCTATAGGGGGAGAGACCCAGTACTTC.

The chain joins TRBV4-2 to TRBJ1-1; D not certain. Germline lookup yields CDR1 LGHNA and CDR2 YNFKEQ. V was cut by 0 bases and J by 0 bases, with 11 bases left in between. This CDR3 has 16 amino acids. CDR3 protein: CASSQEGRGVNTEAFF. CDR3 nucleotides: TGTGCCAGCAGCCAAGAGGGCCGAGGAGTGAACACTGAAGCTTTCTTT.

The gene calls are TRBV5-6 and TRBJ2-3; D ambiguous. The CDR3 loop spans 13 amino acids. Germline CDR1 and CDR2: SGHDT and YYEEEE. Trimming removed 0 bases from V and 4 bases from J, with 6 bases in between. The chain's CDR3 is CASSLVASDTQYF. CDR3 DNA sequence: TGTGCCAGCAGCTTGGTCGCTTCAGATACGCAGTATTTT.

The CDR3 region is CASSPRTGTEAGANVLTF. DNA for the CDR3: TGTGCCAGCAGCCCGCGGACAGGGACAGAAGCTGGGGCCAACGTCCTGACTTTC. The chain links TRBV7-2 to TRBJ2-6; 8 bases are shared with TRBD1. V was clipped by 5 bases and J by 2 bases; unmatched bases: 11. CDR1 is SGHTA and CDR2 is FQGNSA in the germline V gene. This CDR3 is 18 amino acids long.

The V and J genes are TRBV15 and TRBJ2-1, with 8 positions matching TRBD2. CDR1 is LNHNV, CDR2 YYDKDF, per germline (reference sequence). This CDR3 contains 18 residues. Trimming at V came to 0 bases and at J to 4 bases, leaving 11 bases not matched to a gene. CDR3 nucleotide sequence: TGTGCCACCAGCAGAGATGGGCGACCGGGGGGGCGTTACAATGAGCAGTTCTTC. It encodes CATSRDGRPGGRYNEQFF.

The genes are TRBV7-3 and TRBJ1-1, with 7 bases fitting TRBD1. Germline loops: CDR1 SGHTA, CDR2 FQGTGA. After removal of 5 bases from V and 1 base from J, the junction contained 1 base not matched to a gene. This CDR3 has 13 residues. The CDR3 sequence: CASSRGRNTEAFF. Here the CDR3 DNA reads TGTGCCAGCAGCAGGGGGCGGAACACTGAAGCTTTCTTT.

The chain links TRBV6-1 to TRBJ1-2; D unclear. Germline CDR1 MNHNS, CDR2 SASEGT. This CDR3 region has 14 residues. Trimming took off 2 bases at V and 7 bases at J, with 14 bases between the two ends. The CDR3 loop reads CASSEFHKPSGYTF. CDR3 nucleotide sequence: TGTGCCAGCAGTGAATTCCACAAACCGTCTGGCTACACCTTC.

J is TRBJ1-3 and V is TRBV5-6; D gene unclear. The CDR3 covers 15 residues. Germline values: CDR1 SGHDT, CDR2 YYEEEE. Between the trimmed V and J ends, which lost 0 bases and 0 bases, there was a span of 7 bases. The CDR3 loop reads CASSLVRSSGNTIYF. Written as DNA, the CDR3 is TGTGCCAGCAGCTTGGTACGGAGCTCTGGAAACACCATATATTTT. Full variable domain (remainder filled in from reference TRBV5-6 and TRBJ1-3): DAGVTQSPTHLIKTRGQQVTLRCSPKSGHDTVSWYQQALGQGPQFIFQYYEEEERQRGNFPDRFSGHQFPNYSSELNVNALLLGDSALYLCASSLVRSSGNTIYFGEGSWLTVV.

The sample holds a few counts of this clone. The V call is TRBV30, the J call TRBJ1-1, with TRBD1 identical over 7 bases. Germline CDR1 reads GTSNPN; CDR2 reads SVGIG (reference sequence). V trimming: 1 base; J trimming: 5 bases; junction bases outside the gene matches: 7. The CDR3 consists of 14 residues. This CDR3 is CAWSARGRVTEAFF. CDR3 sequence (DNA): TGTGCCTGGAGTGCTAGGGGGCGAGTTACTGAAGCTTTCTTT.

The V call is TRBV7-9, the J call TRBJ2-3, with 8 bases that match TRBD1. With 3 bases clipped from V and 0 bases from J, the junction kept 2 bases outside the gene matches. The CDR3 has 15 amino acids. CDR1 SEHNR and CDR2 FQNEAQ come from the germline V gene (reference sequence). CDR3 nucleotides: TGTGCCAGCAGCTTCGGGACAGGCAGCACAGATACGCAGTATTTT. It yields the protein CASSFGTGSTDTQYF.

The chain has TRBV6-6 and TRBJ2-7; TRBD1 agrees at 11 bases. CDR1 and CDR2 (germline): MNHNY, SVGAGI (reference sequence). The CDR3 spans 14 residues. V trimming: 6 bases; J trimming: 5 bases; junction bases outside the gene matches: 6. The CDR3 is CASRRTGGVDEQYF. CDR3 in DNA: TGTGCCAGCAGACGGACAGGGGGCGTCGACGAGCAGTACTTC.

The chain employs TRBV10-3 and TRBJ2-4, with D perhaps TRBD2 (5 bases). Per the germline V gene, CDR1 is ENHRY and CDR2 is SYGVKD. This CDR3 contains 15 residues. Trimming stripped 2 bases from V and 5 bases from J, with 13 bases between. This CDR3 reads CAISEEDGEQNIQYF. The CDR3 DNA is TGTGCCATCAGTGAGGAGGACGGGGAACAAAACATTCAGTACTTC.

This clone was detected only once. The chain employs TRBV28 and TRBJ2-5; 8 bases are shared with TRBD1. The V segment lost 4 bases and the J segment 1 base; nucleotides outside the gene matches: 5. The CDR3 totals 15 residues. CDR1 is MDHEN and CDR2 is SYDVKM in the germline V gene. CDR3 nucleotide sequence: TGTGCCAGCAGTTCGACAGGGGCGGTCCAAGAGACCCAGTACTTC. This sequence encodes CASSSTGAVQETQYF.

The chain combines TRBV7-2 with TRBJ1-2; TRBD1 agrees at 11 bases. The J segment lost 4 bases and the V segment lost 5 bases, leaving 6 bases of the junction unmatched. There are 15 residues in the CDR3. CDR1 is SGHTA and CDR2 is FQGNSA in the germline V gene. For the CDR3, the DNA is TGTGCCAGCAGCCCTAGGACAGGGGGCGCCTATGGCTACACCTTC. This translates into CASSPRTGGAYGYTF.

This rearrangement joins TRBV7-8 to TRBJ1-1, with 8 bases lining up with TRBD1. The CDR3 has 14 amino acids. Germline V CDR1 and CDR2: SGHVS, FQNEAQ. Trimming took 5 bases from V and 1 from J; bases not matched to a gene: 3. CDR3 in amino acids: CASSRQGRNTEAFF. In DNA form, the CDR3 reads TGTGCCAGCAGCCGACAGGGGAGGAACACTGAAGCTTTCTTT.

Concerning this clone: Other DNA sequences from this sample encode an identical CDR3 as well. J is TRBJ1-5 and V is TRBV28; no definite D call. Germline loops: CDR1 MDHEN, CDR2 SYDVKM. V was shortened by 6 bases and J by 0 bases, with 6 bases between the two germline ends. The CDR3 consists of 13 residues. The DNA of the CDR3 is TGTGCCAGCAGCCTAGATAGCAATCAGCCCCAGCATTTT. Its protein product is CASSLDSNQPQHF.

V and J are TRBV10-3 and TRBJ2-2; maybe TRBD2 (5 bases). V gave up 8 bases and J gave up 3 bases, with 13 bases separating them. This CDR3 contains 14 residues. Germline CDR1 is ENHRY and CDR2 is SYGVKD. The CDR3 DNA reads TGTGCCATCGCCCTAACGGGGTACACCGGGGAGCTGTTTTTT. As protein: CAIALTGYTGELFF.

This chain connects TRBV11-3 to TRBJ2-7; 8 nucleotides align to TRBD1. Germline V gene data show CDR1 as SGHNT and CDR2 as YENEEA. V lost 3 bases and J lost 3; bases outside the gene matches: 10. The CDR3 has 16 residues. CDR3 nucleotides: TGTGCCAGCAGCTTTATCTCCGGGACAGGTGGCTACGAGCAGTACTTC. This sequence encodes CASSFISGTGGYEQYF.

The rearrangement joins TRBV18 to TRBJ1-4; D call uncertain. The CDR3 length is 15 residues. Germline V gene sequence: CDR1 KGHSH, CDR2 LQKENI. V was clipped by 3 bases and J by 0 bases, with 8 bases between them. CDR3 nucleotide sequence: TGTGCCAGCTCACCGGCGTATGCAACTAATGAAAAACTGTTTTTT. Amino acids: CASSPAYATNEKLFF.

V usage is TRBV28 and J usage is TRBJ1-2; tentatively, D is TRBD1 (5 bases). Germline values: CDR1 MDHEN, CDR2 SYDVKM. Trimming removed 10 bases at V and 8 bases at J, with 11 bases between. The CDR3 contains 10 residues. The CDR3 here is CANWTPGYTF. The CDR3 DNA sequence: TGTGCCAACTGGACACCCGGCTACACCTTC.